These 2 T cell receptor beta chains were sequenced from one sample in a study of OX40 agonist ivuxolimab in advanced cancers. The method was immunoSEQ multiplex PCR; TCRdb's version includes in-frame clones alone and lacks a portion of them. The sample records roughly 44,000 clones, approximately 80% being singletons. The sequencing used CD4+ or CD8+ T cells sorted from blood, collected in a trial of the OX40 agonist ivuxolimab. The receptors come from an adult with an advanced solid tumor such as melanoma, head and neck, liver or kidney cancer.

This clone came up a few times. The rearrangement links TRBV28 to TRBJ2-3; the D gene is possibly TRBD2 (5 bases). The CDR3 contains 14 residues. Between the trimmed V and J ends, which lost 5 bases and 6 bases, there was a span of 15 bases. The germline CDR1 and CDR2 sequences are MDHEN and SYDVKM. CDR3 in amino acids: CASSRGLPWDTQYF. In DNA form, the CDR3 reads TGTGCCAGCAGTAGAGGACTCCCGTGGGATACGCAGTATTTT.

The V gene is TRBV7-2, the J gene TRBJ2-7; D possibly corresponds to TRBD2 (6 bases). Germline lookup yields CDR1 SGHTA and CDR2 FQGNSA. The CDR3 has 15 residues. V was trimmed by 3 bases and J by 0 bases, leaving 12 bases between them. The chain's CDR3 is CASSLVGDSSYEQYF. Here the CDR3 DNA reads TGTGCCAGCAGCTTGGTTGGGGACTCCTCCTACGAGCAGTACTTC.